Listed here are 15 T cell receptor beta chains from one sample, sequenced in a study of neoadjuvant anti-PD-1 for oral cavity cancer. The protocol was immunoSEQ multiplex PCR, while the TCRdb copy is restricted to in-frame clones and leaves out a portion. The sample holds some 15,000 clones, approximately 71% seen once. This sample comprised PBMCs, obtained before nivolumab (anti-PD-1) treatment. The source of these receptors is a person aged 35-79 years with oral cavity squamous cell carcinoma.

This chain uses TRBV29-1 with TRBJ2-7; 7 nucleotides agree with TRBD1. The CDR3 has 12 residues. V shed 6 bases and J 3 bases; nucleotides not matched to a gene: 5. The germline V gene has CDR1 SQVTM and CDR2 ANQGSEA. The CDR3 nucleotides are TGCAGCGTAAGACAGGGTGGCTACGAGCAGTACTTC. This codes for CSVRQGGYEQYF.

The chain uses TRBV7-3 and TRBJ2-3; D gene uncertain. V lost 5 bases and J lost 2, with 11 bases in between. The CDR3 extends over 14 amino acids. Germline V gene sequence: CDR1 SGHTA, CDR2 FQGTGA. CDR3 coding DNA: TGTGCCAGCAGCCCGATCGGTGACACAGATACGCAGTATTTT. Translation: CASSPIGDTDTQYF.

CDR3 loop: CASSPSRWPRLNQPQHF. CDR3 nucleotide sequence: TGCGCCAGCAGCCCATCCCGTTGGCCGAGACTAAATCAGCCCCAGCATTTT. The chain recombines TRBV4-1 with TRBJ1-5; D gene uncertain. CDR1 and CDR2 (germline): MGHRA, YSYEKL. The CDR3 has 17 residues. The V end lost 4 bases, the J end lost 4 bases, and 20 bases lay between the germline ends.

The chain recombines TRBV11-2 with TRBJ2-3; the D is unclear. The germline V and J ends were trimmed by 0 bases and 4 bases, with 8 bases remaining between them. This CDR3 comprises 14 residues. Germline V gene data show CDR1 as SGHAT and CDR2 as FQNNGV. The CDR3 spells CASSLEAGPDTQYF. CDR3 nucleotides: TGTGCCAGCAGCTTAGAGGCAGGTCCAGATACGCAGTATTTT.

This sequence joins TRBV27 and TRBJ1-5; D may be TRBD1 (6 bases). Trimming removed 5 bases at V and 0 bases at J, with 8 bases between. Per the germline V gene, CDR1 is MNHEY and CDR2 is SMNVEV (reference sequence). CDR3 length: 14 amino acids. The CDR3, as DNA: TGTGCCAGCAGTACAGGGTATAGCAATCAGCCCCAGCATTTT. Translated, it gives CASSTGYSNQPQHF.

The V and J genes are TRBV5-4 and TRBJ2-1, with D perhaps given as TRBD1 or TRBD2 (5 bases each). Trimming took off 4 bases at V and 6 bases at J, with 11 bases between the two ends. The CDR3 sequence is 13 residues long. Germline CDR1 is SGHNT and CDR2 is YYREEE (reference sequence). The CDR3 spells CASSTPGPNEQFF. For the CDR3, the DNA is TGTGCCAGCAGCACCCCGGGACCCAATGAGCAGTTCTTC. Full variable domain (remainder filled in from reference TRBV5-4 and TRBJ2-1): ETGVTQSPTHLIKTRGQQVTLRCSSQSGHNTVSWYQQALGQGPQFIFQYYREEENGRGNFPPRFSGLQFPNYSSELNVNALELDDSALYLCASSTPGPNEQFFGPGTRLTVL.

The V and J genes are TRBV5-1 and TRBJ1-1; D is possibly TRBD1 (5 bases). The CDR3 length is 14 residues. CDR1 is SGHRS, CDR2 YFSETQ, per germline. Trimming left V 2 bases short and J 5 bases short, with 13 bases between. Here the CDR3 reads CASSFAGNPTEAFF. CDR3 in DNA: TGCGCCAGCAGCTTTGCAGGGAATCCGACTGAAGCTTTCTTT.

V and J are TRBV5-1 and TRBJ2-1, with D tentatively TRBD1 (5 bases). The germline CDR1 and CDR2 sequences are SGHRS and YFSETQ. V was pared by 0 bases and J by 4 bases, with 8 bases between. This CDR3 has 14 amino acids. The CDR3: CASSLVQGYNEQFF. CDR3 DNA sequence: TGCGCCAGCAGCTTGGTCCAGGGTTACAATGAGCAGTTCTTC.

This chain joins TRBV27 and TRBJ2-3; unclear D gene. Germline V lookup: CDR1 MNHEY, CDR2 SMNVEV (reference sequence). The V end was cut by 5 bases, the J end by 7 bases, with 10 bases between. The CDR3 runs to 12 residues. In DNA, the CDR3 is TGTGCCAGCAGTCGCCCATACAATACGCAGTATTTT. As protein: CASSRPYNTQYF.

This chain joins TRBV5-1 and TRBJ1-5; tentative D call: TRBD1 (5 bases). V was trimmed by 2 bases and J by 0 bases, leaving 15 bases between them. This CDR3 has 17 amino acids. Germline V gene sequence: CDR1 SGHRS, CDR2 YFSETQ. The CDR3 coding sequence is TGCGCCAGCAGCTTAGACCCCACAGGTGATAGCAATCAGCCCCAGCATTTT. Translating it yields CASSLDPTGDSNQPQHF.

This clone was observed a handful of times. The chain has TRBV4-1 and TRBJ2-5; D remains ambiguous. Germline assignment: CDR1 MGHRA and CDR2 YSYEKL. The germline V and J ends were trimmed by 1 base and 11 bases, with 17 bases remaining between them. CDR3 length equals 14 residues. The CDR3 nucleotides are TGCGCCAGCAGCCAAGTGGCCGGGTTTAAAACTCAGTACTTC. It yields the protein CASSQVAGFKTQYF.

V usage is TRBV29-1 and J usage is TRBJ1-5; tentative D call: TRBD1 (5 bases). The CDR3 has 14 residues. Germline loops: CDR1 SQVTM, CDR2 ANQGSEA. V dropped 5 bases and J dropped 5 bases, with 16 bases sitting between them. The CDR3 DNA follows: TGCAGCGTTTCCGGGGGAGGGGAGGATCAGCCCCAGCATTTT. Amino acid sequence: CSVSGGGEDQPQHF.

This clone has only one observation. This chain joins TRBV7-8 and TRBJ1-3; D not resolved. The CDR3 spans 15 residues. Trimming shortened V by 0 bases and J by 0 bases, and 6 bases separated the two germline ends. Germline CDR1 and CDR2: SGHVS and FQNEAQ. This chain's CDR3 is CASSLARVSGNTIYF. The CDR3 DNA reads TGTGCCAGCAGCTTAGCGAGAGTCTCTGGAAACACCATATATTTT.

V and J are TRBV5-5 and TRBJ1-2, with D uncertain. Trimming cost V 3 bases and J 10 bases, with 13 bases left between them. This CDR3 spans 12 amino acids. From germline, CDR1 is SGHKS and CDR2 YYEKEE (reference sequence). CDR3 amino acids: CASSSHESSYTF. CDR3 nucleotides: TGTGCCAGCAGCTCTCACGAGAGTTCCTACACCTTC. The entire variable domain, with the rest obtained from reference TRBV5-5 and TRBJ1-2, is as follows: DAGVTQSPTHLIKTRGQQVTLRCSPISGHKSVSWYQQVLGQGPQFIFQYYEKEERGRGNFPDRFSARQFPNYSSELNVNALLLGDSALYLCASSSHESSYTFGSGTRLTVV.

The J gene is TRBJ1-5, the V gene TRBV4-2; 7 bases match TRBD1. Trimming removed 4 bases from V and 4 bases from J; junction bases left unmatched: 7. Germline values: CDR1 LGHNA, CDR2 YNFKEQ. The CDR3 consists of 15 residues. Written as DNA, the CDR3 is TGTGCCAGCAGCCGCGATCTACAGGGGAATCAGCCCCAGCATTTT. This gives the protein CASSRDLQGNQPQHF.